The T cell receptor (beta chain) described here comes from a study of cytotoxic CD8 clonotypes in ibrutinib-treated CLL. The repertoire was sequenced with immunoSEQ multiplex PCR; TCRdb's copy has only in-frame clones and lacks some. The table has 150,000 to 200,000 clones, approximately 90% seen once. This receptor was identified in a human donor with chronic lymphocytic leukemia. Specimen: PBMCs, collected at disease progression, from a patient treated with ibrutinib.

CDR3 loop: CASSSSLGGGSDTQYF. The CDR3 nucleotides read TGTGCCAGCAGCTCCTCCCTGGGGGGAGGAAGCGATACGCAGTATTTT. The rearrangement joins TRBV11-3 to TRBJ2-3; D possibly corresponds to TRBD2 (6 bases). The CDR3 extends over 16 amino acids. The V end was cut by 4 bases, the J end by 6 bases, with 20 bases between. Germline CDR1 reads SGHNT; CDR2 reads YENEEA. The variable domain in full, completed from reference TRBV11-3 and TRBJ2-3, reads EAGVVQSPRYKIIEKKQPVAFWCNPISGHNTLYWYLQNLGQGPELLIRYENEEAVDDSQLPKDRFSAERLKGVDSTLKIQPAELGDSAVYLCASSSSLGGGSDTQYFGPGTRLTVL.